This T cell receptor (beta chain) was captured by sequencing in a study of T cells after yellow fever vaccination. TCRdb re-derived calls from the 5' RACE reads in MiXCR, one entry per CDR3 protein. Of 200,000 to 300,000 distinct CDR3 sequences detected, 3.6% appear once; the ten largest clones hold under 20%. With 5 bases clipped from V and 4 bases from J, the junction kept 4 bases outside the gene matches. Germline V lookup: CDR1 DFQATT, CDR2 SNEGSKA (reference sequence). The CDR3 has 13 residues. This clonotype was seen at least ten times. The sequenced sample was PBMCs, obtained 15 days after the yellow fever booster vaccination. This sequence originates from a man younger than 35 who received the YFV17D yellow fever vaccine. This rearrangement joins TRBV20-1 to TRBJ2-3, with 9 bases aligning to TRBD2. CDR3 bases: TGCAGTGCTCCTCCTAGCGGGGCAGATACGCAGTATTTT. This sequence encodes CSAPPSGADTQYF.